A single sample gave rise to the 15 T cell receptor beta chains below, sequenced in a study of post-analysis software for immune sequencing data. Study-level points and caveats: Patients showed TRBV5-6, TRBV5-1 and TRBV20-1 among five TRBV segments more frequent than in controls.

These receptors have no known antigen. Unique molecular identifiers were carried by the TCR beta cDNA libraries. In TCRdb, the PCR reads were re-called with MiXCR into one record per CDR3 protein. This sample has roughly 670,000 distinct CDR3 sequences, with approximately 59% found just once. Material for sequencing was blood. The receptors shown here come from a girl aged 2 to 9 with multiple sclerosis.

There are a few counts of this clonotype. This chain connects TRBV5-1 to TRBJ2-1; 7 bases are a match to TRBD2. Germline V gene lookup returns CDR1 SGHRS and CDR2 YFSETQ. The CDR3 extends over 14 amino acids. Germline trimming cut 0 bases from V and 8 bases from J; bases unmatched to any gene: 5. The CDR3 bases are TGCGCCAGCAGCTTGGTGGGAGGGGTTGATGAGCAGTTCTTC. Its translation: CASSLVGGVDEQFF.

This clonotype was recorded a few times. V gene TRBV6-5 combines with J gene TRBJ2-1, with a weak D call TRBD1 (5 bases). CDR3 length: 17 residues. From germline, CDR1 is MNHEY and CDR2 SVGAGI. Trimming cost V 0 bases and J 8 bases, with 20 bases left between them. As DNA, the CDR3 is TGTGCCAGCAGTTACTCGATTGGGCAGGGTGTCTTGGATGAGCAGTTCTTC. Translation: CASSYSIGQGVLDEQFF.

The gene calls are TRBV20-1 and TRBJ2-3; D might be TRBD2 (5 bases). The germline gives CDR1 DFQATT, CDR2 SNEGSKA (reference sequence). CDR3 size: 13 residues. V lost 3 bases and J 5 bases, leaving 12 bases between the germline ends. The CDR3 here is CSASGLAGDTQYF. CDR3 sequence (DNA): TGCAGTGCTAGTGGGCTAGCAGGAGATACGCAGTATTTT.

CDR3 sequence (DNA): TGCGCCAGCAGCTTCACGGGGGAATATGGCTACACCTTC. Translation gives CASSFTGEYGYTF. J is TRBJ1-2 and V is TRBV5-1; a weak D match, TRBD1 (5 bases). Germline CDR1 is SGHRS and CDR2 is YFSETQ. Trimming took 2 bases from V and 5 from J, leaving 10 bases between them. The CDR3 sequence is 13 residues long.

CDR3 DNA: TGTGCCAGCAGCTTTAGTACGGGGGGGCCGGGAGAGACCCAGTACTTC. This gives the protein CASSFSTGGPGETQYF. This sequence joins TRBV7-6 and TRBJ2-5; TRBD2 agrees at 8 bases. Germline assignment: CDR1 SGHVS and CDR2 FNYEAQ. The CDR3 has 16 amino acids. V trimming: 3 bases; J trimming: 4 bases; junction bases outside the gene matches: 10.

CDR3 bases: TGTGCCAGCAGTCTAACTAGCGGGATACAAAACATTCAGTACTTC. Translating it yields CASSLTSGIQNIQYF. The chain uses TRBV7-2 and TRBJ2-4; 10 bases agree with TRBD2. This CDR3 comprises 15 residues. Trimming took 6 bases from V and 5 from J; bases not matched to a gene: 7. Germline V gene lookup returns CDR1 SGHTA and CDR2 FQGNSA.

The chain carries TRBV20-1 and TRBJ2-3, with a possible D match to TRBD1 (6 bases). The CDR3 sequence is 11 residues long. Germline V gene lookup returns CDR1 DFQATT and CDR2 SNEGSKA (reference sequence). V lost 5 bases and J lost 3, with 6 bases in between. CDR3 sequence reads: CSAGTTDTQYF. CDR3 sequence (DNA): TGCAGTGCTGGGACAACAGATACGCAGTATTTT.

The J gene is TRBJ2-1, the V gene TRBV24-1, with 8 positions matching TRBD2. CDR3 size: 15 residues. Germline lookup yields CDR1 KGHDR and CDR2 SFDVKD. V shed 5 bases and J 8 bases; nucleotides not matched to a gene: 10. CDR3 sequence (DNA): TGTGCCACCAGTGCCCCGAAGGGACTAGAGGATGAGCAGTTCTTC. Protein product: CATSAPKGLEDEQFF.

This sequence joins TRBV6-5 and TRBJ1-2; the match to TRBD1 covers 7 bases. This CDR3 spans 13 amino acids. CDR1 is MNHEY, CDR2 SVGAGI, per germline. V lost 5 bases, J lost 8 bases, and 8 bases stayed unmatched. The CDR3 region has the DNA TGTGCCAGCAGTCCCGACAGGGTAGCGGGCTACACCTTC. It is translated as CASSPDRVAGYTF.

This clonotype occurred a few times. The chain uses TRBV29-1 and TRBJ2-3; 7 positions agree with TRBD2. The CDR3 length is 14 residues. The J segment lost 0 bases and the V segment lost 7 bases, leaving 7 bases of the junction unmatched. The germline CDR1 and CDR2 sequences are SQVTM and ANQGSEA. DNA of the CDR3: TGCAGCGCCGGCCGGGGGGTTAGCACAGATACGCAGTATTTT. It encodes CSAGRGVSTDTQYF.

This clonotype was counted a single time. V and J are TRBV21-1 and TRBJ2-7; the table assigns TRBD1, which was not confirmed against the DNA. TRBV21-1 is a pseudogene locus. This CDR3 has 12 residues. The chain's CDR3 is CATPFKVKEQYF. The CDR3 DNA follows: TGTGCCACCCCTTTTAAGGTTAAAGAGCAGTACTTC.

In this sample, this clonotype turned up a few times. This chain uses TRBV5-1 with TRBJ2-5; maybe TRBD1 (5 bases). V shed 4 bases and J shed 4 bases, with 11 bases lying between them. This CDR3 has 13 amino acids. The germline V gene has CDR1 SGHRS and CDR2 YFSETQ. The CDR3 coding sequence is TGCGCCAGCAGCCAAACCCAGGGAGAGACCCAGTACTTC. This translates into CASSQTQGETQYF.

V gene TRBV6-6 combines with J gene TRBJ1-5; TRBD1 aligns across 7 bases. With 3 bases clipped from V and 5 bases from J, the junction kept 4 bases outside the gene matches. Germline V gene lookup returns CDR1 MNHNY and CDR2 SVGAGI (reference sequence). The CDR3 is 14 amino acids. The CDR3 DNA is TGTGCCAGCAGTTATGGGACAGTAGATCAGCCCCAGCATTTT. Translated, it gives CASSYGTVDQPQHF.

This chain connects TRBV10-3 to TRBJ1-1, with TRBD1 identical over 8 bases. The CDR3 sequence is 15 residues long. Germline V CDR1 and CDR2: ENHRY, SYGVKD. Unmatched junction bases numbered 9, after V lost 6 bases and J lost 3 bases. The CDR3 is CAISPNRGVDTEAFF. CDR3 DNA: TGTGCCATCAGCCCCAACAGGGGGGTGGACACTGAAGCTTTCTTT.

In this sample, this clonotype turned up a few times. An end of the junction does not agree with germline; a read error may underlie this. V is TRBV7-9 and J is TRBJ2-1, with 7 positions matching TRBD2. The germline gives CDR1 SEHNR, CDR2 FQNEAQ (reference sequence). There are 14 residues in the CDR3. The CDR3 here is CACRRAGEYNEQFF. DNA for the CDR3: TGTGCCTGCAGACGGGCGGGGGAATACAATGAGCAGTTCTTC.